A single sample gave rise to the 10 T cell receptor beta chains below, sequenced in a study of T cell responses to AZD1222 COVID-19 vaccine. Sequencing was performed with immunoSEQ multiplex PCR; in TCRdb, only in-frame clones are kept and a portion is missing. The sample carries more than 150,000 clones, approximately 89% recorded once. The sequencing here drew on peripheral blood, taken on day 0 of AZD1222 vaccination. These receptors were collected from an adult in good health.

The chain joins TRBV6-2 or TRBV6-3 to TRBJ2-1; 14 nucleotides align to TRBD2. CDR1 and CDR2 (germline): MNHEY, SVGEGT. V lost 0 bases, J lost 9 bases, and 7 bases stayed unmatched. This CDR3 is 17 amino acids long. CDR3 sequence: CASSYSGLAGAQGEQFF. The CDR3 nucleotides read TGTGCCAGCAGTTACTCGGGACTAGCGGGAGCGCAGGGTGAGCAGTTCTTC.

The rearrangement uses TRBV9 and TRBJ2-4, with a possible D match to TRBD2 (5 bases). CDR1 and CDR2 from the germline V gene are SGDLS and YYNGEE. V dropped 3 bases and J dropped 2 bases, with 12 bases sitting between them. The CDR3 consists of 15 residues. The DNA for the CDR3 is TGTGCCAGCAGCGGAGGGAGTGTATCCAAAAACATTCAGTACTTC. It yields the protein CASSGGSVSKNIQYF. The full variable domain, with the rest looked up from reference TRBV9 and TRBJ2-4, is DSGVTQTPKHLITATGQRVTLRCSPRSGDLSVYWYQQSLDQGLQFLIQYYNGEERAKGNILERFSAQQFPDLHSELNLSSLELGDSALYFCASSGGSVSKNIQYFGAGTRLSVL.

CDR3 in DNA: TGTGCCAGCAGCTTAGGGGGAGGGGGACTAGCGGGAGTCAATGAGCAGTTCTTC. Translating gives CASSLGGGGLAGVNEQFF. This sequence joins TRBV7-3 and TRBJ2-1, with 14 bases matching TRBD2. The CDR3 covers 18 residues. Germline lookup yields CDR1 SGHTA and CDR2 FQGTGA. Trimming removed 2 bases from V and 6 bases from J; junction bases left unmatched: 9. The full variable domain, in which reference TRBV7-3 and TRBJ2-1 provide the parts outside the CDR3, is GAGVSQTPSNKVTEKGKYVELRCDPISGHTALYWYRQSLGQGPEFLIYFQGTGAADDSGLPNDRFFAVRPEGSVSTLKIQRTERGDSAVYLCASSLGGGGLAGVNEQFFGPGTRLTVL.

CDR3 sequence: CASSASWSYEQYF. Written as DNA, the CDR3 is TGTGCCAGCAGCGCCTCGTGGAGCTACGAGCAGTACTTC. This chain joins TRBV5-6 and TRBJ2-7; D is undetermined. This CDR3 has 13 residues. The germline CDR1 and CDR2 sequences are SGHDT and YYEEEE. V was cut by 4 bases and J by 3 bases, with 11 bases left in between.

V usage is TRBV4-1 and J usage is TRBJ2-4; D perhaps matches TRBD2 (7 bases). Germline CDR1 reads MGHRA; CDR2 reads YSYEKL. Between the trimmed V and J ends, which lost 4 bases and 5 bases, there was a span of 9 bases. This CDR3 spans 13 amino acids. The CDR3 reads CASSLGGENIQYF. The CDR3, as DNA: TGCGCCAGCAGCCTAGGGGGGGAAAACATTCAGTACTTC.

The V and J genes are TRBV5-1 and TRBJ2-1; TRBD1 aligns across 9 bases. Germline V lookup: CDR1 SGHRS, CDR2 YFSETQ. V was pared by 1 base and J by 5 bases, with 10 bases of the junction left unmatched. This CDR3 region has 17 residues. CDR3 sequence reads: CASSLSGLRTGDNEQFF. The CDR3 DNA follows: TGCGCCAGCAGCTTGTCTGGTCTCCGGACAGGGGACAATGAGCAGTTCTTC.

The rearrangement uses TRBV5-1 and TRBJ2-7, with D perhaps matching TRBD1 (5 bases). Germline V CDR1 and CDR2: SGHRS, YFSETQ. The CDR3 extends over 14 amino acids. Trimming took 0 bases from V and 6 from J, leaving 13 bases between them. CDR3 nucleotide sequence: TGCGCCAGCAGCTTGGCAGGGAATCGGCGCGAGCAGTACTTC. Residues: CASSLAGNRREQYF. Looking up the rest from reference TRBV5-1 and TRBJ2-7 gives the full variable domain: KAGVTQTPRYLIKTRGQQVTLSCSPISGHRSVSWYQQTPGQGLQFLFEYFSETQRNKGNFPGRFSGRQFSNSRSEMNVSTLELGDSALYLCASSLAGNRREQYFGPGTRLTVT.

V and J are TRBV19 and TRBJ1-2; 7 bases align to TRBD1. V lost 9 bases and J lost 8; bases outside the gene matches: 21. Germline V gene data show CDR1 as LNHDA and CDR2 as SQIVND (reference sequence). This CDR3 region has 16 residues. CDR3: CASRGSAGQEAEGYTF. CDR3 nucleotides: TGTGCCAGCAGGGGGTCCGCCGGACAGGAAGCTGAGGGCTACACCTTC.

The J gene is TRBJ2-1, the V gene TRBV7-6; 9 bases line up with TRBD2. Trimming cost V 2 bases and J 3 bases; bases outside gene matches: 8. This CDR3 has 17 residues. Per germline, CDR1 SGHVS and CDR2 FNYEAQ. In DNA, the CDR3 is TGTGCCAGCAGCTTATATGAGGCTAGCGGGATCTACAATGAGCAGTTCTTC. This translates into CASSLYEASGIYNEQFF.

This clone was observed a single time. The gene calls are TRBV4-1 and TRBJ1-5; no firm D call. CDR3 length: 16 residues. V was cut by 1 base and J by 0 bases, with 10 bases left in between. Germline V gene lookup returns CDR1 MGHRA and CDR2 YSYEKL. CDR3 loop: CASSQGRGNSNQPQHF. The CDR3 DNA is TGCGCCAGCAGCCAAGGTCGCGGGAATAGCAATCAGCCCCAGCATTTT.